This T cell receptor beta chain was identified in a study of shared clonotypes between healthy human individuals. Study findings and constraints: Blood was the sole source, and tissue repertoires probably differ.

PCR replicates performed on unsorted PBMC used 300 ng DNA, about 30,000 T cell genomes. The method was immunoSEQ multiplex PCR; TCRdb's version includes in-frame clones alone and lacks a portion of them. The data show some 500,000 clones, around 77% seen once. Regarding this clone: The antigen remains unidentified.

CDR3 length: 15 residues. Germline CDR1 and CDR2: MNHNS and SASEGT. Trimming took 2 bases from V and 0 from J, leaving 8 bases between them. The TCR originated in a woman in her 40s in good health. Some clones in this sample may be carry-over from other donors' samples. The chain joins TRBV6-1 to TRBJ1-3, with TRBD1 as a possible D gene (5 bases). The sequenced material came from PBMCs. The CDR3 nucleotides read TGTGCCAGCAGTGAAAGGGGCTCCTCTGGAAACACCATATATTTT. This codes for CASSERGSSGNTIYF.